This T cell receptor (beta chain) was captured by sequencing in a study of blood T cell repertoires in COVID-19. In the study overall: T cells, B-cell-depleted T cells, or PBMCs supplied cDNA or gDNA.

Original data processing: Nucleated cell number was recorded as an estimate derived from reference gene primer amplification. Data came from immunoSEQ multiplex PCR; TCRdb stores just in-frame clones and leaves some out. V, J and clone size are those of that table, while D and trimming were read from the DNA. The data hold roughly 100,000 clones, with about 80% observed a single time. Relative to its sample, this clone is medium-sized. Trimming shortened V by 5 bases and J by 3 bases, and 5 bases separated the two germline ends. Germline V gives CDR1 SGHVS, CDR2 FNYEAQ. This CDR3 contains 12 residues.

The sample taken for sequencing was peripheral blood. The receptor was isolated from a man in his sixties or seventies with acute or convalescent COVID-19. The gene calls are TRBV7-6 and TRBJ2-1; D unclear. The CDR3 is CASSTNYNEQFF. CDR3 nucleotides: TGTGCCAGCAGCACAAACTACAATGAGCAGTTCTTC. Complete variable domain (other parts from reference TRBV7-6 and TRBJ2-1): GAGVSQSPRYKVTKRGQDVALRCDPISGHVSLYWYRQALGQGPEFLTYFNYEAQQDKSGLPNDRFSAERPEGSISTLTIQRTEQRDSAMYRCASSTNYNEQFFGPGTRLTVL.